Each of the 21 T cell receptor beta chains below was sequenced from the same sample in a study of human T cells and chemical hapten exposure. TCRdb analysed the RACE reads with MiXCR anew, one entry per CDR3 protein. The table includes about 40,000 distinct CDR3 sequences, around 3% detected once. Indicated time point: patch test 2, 6 weeks after DPC sensitization. Treatment denoted: therapeutic diphenylcyclopropenone sensitization with weekly scalp DPC. The sequencing here drew on whole blood, taken in connection with sensitization to the hapten diphenylcyclopropenone (DPC). The receptors shown here come from a man aged 35 to 55 with alopecia areata. Some clones in this sample may be carry-over from other donors' samples.

In its sample, this clonotype was seen a few times. The chain carries TRBV12-3 or TRBV12-4 and TRBJ1-2, with D maybe TRBD1 (5 bases). V was cut by 5 bases and J by 2 bases, with 9 bases left in between. The CDR3 loop spans 13 amino acids. DNA for the CDR3: TGTGCCAGCAGTCCGACAGAGAACTATGGCTACACCTTC. Translated: CASSPTENYGYTF.

The table lists this clonotype with many counts. The chain recombines TRBV27 with TRBJ2-7, with D perhaps TRBD2 (7 bases). Germline loops: CDR1 MNHEY, CDR2 SMNVEV (reference sequence). This CDR3 comprises 15 residues. V was clipped by 4 bases and J by 3 bases, with 16 bases between them. The CDR3 protein is CASSWQAGASYEQYF. As DNA, the CDR3 is TGTGCCAGCAGTTGGCAGGCGGGGGCAAGCTACGAGCAGTACTTC.

This chain uses TRBV12-3 or TRBV12-4 with TRBJ2-7; no definite D call. There are 16 residues in the CDR3. Between the trimmed V and J ends, which lost 5 bases and 2 bases, there was a span of 19 bases. CDR3 nucleotides: TGTGCCAGCAGTCACCCCCCGCATGAGGTTGCCTACGAGCAGTACTTC. Its protein is CASSHPPHEVAYEQYF.

This clonotype showed up many times. The chain couples TRBV21-1 to TRBJ2-2. TRBV21-1 is shown as a pseudogene. CDR3 size: 18 residues. The CDR3 DNA follows: TGTGCCAGCAGCAAACGGAACGGCCTGATCGCGAACACCGGGGAGCTGTTTTTT. Residues: CASSKRNGLIANTGELFF.

This clonotype was observed a few times. The chain couples TRBV6-2 or TRBV6-3 to TRBJ1-5; 9 bases align to TRBD1. The V gene end was trimmed by 6 bases and the J gene end by 10 bases; junction bases not matched to a gene: 4. Per the germline V gene, CDR1 is MNHEY and CDR2 is SVGEGT. The CDR3 covers 12 residues. Here the CDR3 reads CASRDRGRPQHF. The DNA of the CDR3 is TGTGCCAGCAGGGACAGGGGACGACCCCAGCATTTT.

There are many counts of this clonotype. The chain recombines TRBV30 with TRBJ1-2, with D maybe TRBD1 (5 bases). The V and J ends lost 0 bases and 4 bases respectively, with 6 bases between them. The CDR3 sequence is 12 residues long. Germline V gene data show CDR1 as GTSNPN and CDR2 as SVGIG (reference sequence). The CDR3 bases are TGTGCCTGGAGTGTAGGGGTCTATGGCTACACCTTC. Amino acids: CAWSVGVYGYTF.

This clonotype has ten or more counts. This chain connects TRBV6-2 or TRBV6-3 to TRBJ2-5, with D tentatively TRBD2 (6 bases). The germline V gene encodes CDR1 MNHEY and CDR2 SVGEGT. This CDR3 has 14 residues. Trimming removed 4 bases at V and 4 bases at J, with 13 bases between. CDR3 protein: CASSFGGIRETQYF. In nucleotides, the CDR3 is TGTGCCAGCAGTTTCGGGGGAATAAGAGAGACCCAGTACTTC.

There are many counts of this clonotype. The chain links TRBV19 to TRBJ2-1, with a possible D match to TRBD1 (6 bases). The V end was cut by 0 bases, the J end by 5 bases, with 17 bases between. Germline-derived CDR1 and CDR2 are LNHDA and SQIVND (reference sequence). CDR3 length equals 17 residues. The CDR3 coding sequence is TGTGCCAGTAGTATAGACCGAACAGGGTTTATGGACAATGAGCAGTTCTTC. This codes for CASSIDRTGFMDNEQFF.

There are many counts of this clonotype. The chain combines TRBV6-2 or TRBV6-3 with TRBJ1-1, with a possible D match to TRBD1 (5 bases). Germline V lookup: CDR1 MNHEY, CDR2 SVGEGT. The CDR3 contains 14 residues. Trimming took 6 bases from V and 0 from J, leaving 11 bases between them. The CDR3 nucleotides read TGTGCCAGCAGGGGGGGAAGCATGAACACTGAAGCTTTCTTT. Its translation: CASRGGSMNTEAFF.

This clonotype was picked up many times. This rearrangement joins TRBV25-1 to TRBJ1-5; D remains ambiguous. The germline CDR1 and CDR2 sequences are MGHDK and SYGVNS. V lost 3 bases, J lost 0 bases, and 9 bases lay in between. This CDR3 spans 15 amino acids. CDR3 amino acids: CASSDGEYSNQPQHF. Here the CDR3 DNA reads TGTGCCAGCAGTGACGGGGAATATAGCAATCAGCCCCAGCATTTT.

In its sample, this clonotype was seen a few times. The chain is built from TRBV27 and TRBJ2-7; D call uncertain. Germline lookup yields CDR1 MNHEY and CDR2 SMNVEV (reference sequence). V was shortened by 0 bases and J by 0 bases, with 6 bases between the two germline ends. The CDR3 runs to 14 residues. CDR3 nucleotides: TGTGCCAGCAGTTTATCCGGAAACTCCTACGAGCAGTACTTC. This gives the protein CASSLSGNSYEQYF.

This clonotype was seen ten or more times. The chain couples TRBV5-1 to TRBJ2-3; TRBD2 is a possible D gene (6 bases). There are 16 residues in the CDR3. The V end was cut by 3 bases, the J end by 4 bases, with 18 bases between. Germline V gene sequence: CDR1 SGHRS, CDR2 YFSETQ. The CDR3 DNA reads TGCGCCAGCAGCTCTGAGGGAGGCCTGACGGCAGATACGCAGTATTTT. It is translated as CASSSEGGLTADTQYF. The full variable domain, its missing parts supplied by reference TRBV5-1 and TRBJ2-3, is KAGVTQTPRYLIKTRGQQVTLSCSPISGHRSVSWYQQTPGQGLQFLFEYFSETQRNKGNFPGRFSGRQFSNSRSEMNVSTLELGDSALYLCASSSEGGLTADTQYFGPGTRLTVL.

The J gene is TRBJ2-3, the V gene TRBV24-1; D gene uncertain. V was cut by 4 bases and J by 0 bases, with 13 bases left in between. The CDR3 extends over 16 amino acids. CDR1 and CDR2 from the germline V gene are KGHDR and SFDVKD. The CDR3 loop reads CATSDPQRSSTDTQYF. The DNA for the CDR3 is TGTGCCACCAGTGACCCTCAGCGATCTAGCACAGATACGCAGTATTTT.

In this sample, this clonotype turned up many times. As DNA, the CDR3 is TGTGCCAGCAGCCCAACATTCGTTTTAGAGACCCAGTACTTC. Amino acid sequence: CASSPTFVLETQYF. The chain uses TRBV7-6 and TRBJ2-5, with no clear D. Trimming removed 5 bases at V and 4 bases at J, with 14 bases between. Germline V CDR1 and CDR2: SGHVS, FNYEAQ. The CDR3 runs 14 residues.

This clonotype was recorded at least ten times. This chain joins TRBV7-3 and TRBJ2-7; D is perhaps TRBD1 (6 bases). The CDR3 is made up of 13 amino acids. Looked up from germline, CDR1 is SGHTA and CDR2 is FQGTGA. V dropped 4 bases and J dropped 3 bases, with 10 bases sitting between them. CDR3 in amino acids: CASSWDIDYEQYF. CDR3 coding DNA: TGTGCCAGCAGCTGGGACATCGACTACGAGCAGTACTTC.

This clonotype was seen many times. The chain recombines TRBV7-2 with TRBJ2-7; no firm D call. This CDR3 has 14 amino acids. The V end was cut by 2 bases, the J end by 2 bases, with 10 bases between. CDR1 and CDR2 (germline): SGHTA, FQGNSA. The CDR3: CASSLSGWTYEQYF. As DNA, the CDR3 is TGTGCCAGCAGCTTAAGTGGTTGGACCTACGAGCAGTACTTC.

The table lists this clonotype with many counts. The chain recombines TRBV2 with TRBJ1-2; D is undetermined. This CDR3 is built from 14 residues. V was cut by 4 bases and J by 2 bases, with 11 bases left in between. The germline V gene has CDR1 SNHLY and CDR2 FYNNEI. Here the CDR3 DNA reads TGTGCCAGCAGTGTCGGCACAGAGAACTATGGCTACACCTTC. This codes for CASSVGTENYGYTF.

This clonotype was counted ten times or more. J is TRBJ1-4 and V is TRBV5-1, with D unclear. This CDR3 region has 14 residues. Trimming took off 7 bases at V and 2 bases at J, with 12 bases between the two ends. The germline CDR1 and CDR2 sequences are SGHRS and YFSETQ. The CDR3 DNA reads TGCGCCAGCCGACTGGCCTCCACTAATGAAAAACTGTTTTTT. This translates into CASRLASTNEKLFF.

The sample holds many counts of this clonotype. The genes are TRBV7-2 and TRBJ1-1, with D tentatively TRBD1 (5 bases). The V end lost 5 bases, the J end lost 3 bases, and 13 bases lay between the germline ends. This CDR3 spans 14 amino acids. Germline CDR1 is SGHTA and CDR2 is FQGNSA. The CDR3 sequence is CASSVRARDTEAFF. The CDR3 DNA reads as TGTGCCAGCAGCGTCCGGGCCAGGGACACTGAAGCTTTCTTT.

In this sample, this clonotype turned up many times. The rearrangement uses TRBV6-5 and TRBJ1-5; D not certain. V lost 3 bases, J lost 6 bases, and 18 bases lay in between. Germline loops: CDR1 MNHEY, CDR2 SVGAGI. CDR3 size: 16 residues. CDR3 DNA sequence: TGTGCCAGCAGTTATCGATTGGGGAAAAAGAGTCAGCCCCAGCATTTT. It yields the protein CASSYRLGKKSQPQHF.

Many counts were recorded for this clonotype. This chain uses TRBV3-1 with TRBJ2-2; D perhaps matches TRBD2 (5 bases). CDR1 is LGHDT and CDR2 is YNNKEL in the germline V gene (reference sequence). Deletions cut 4 bases from V and 0 bases from J, with 12 bases between. This CDR3 is 16 amino acids long. CDR3 region: CASSLFGGSNTGELFF. CDR3 DNA: TGTGCCAGCAGCCTCTTTGGCGGGTCGAACACCGGGGAGCTGTTTTTT.